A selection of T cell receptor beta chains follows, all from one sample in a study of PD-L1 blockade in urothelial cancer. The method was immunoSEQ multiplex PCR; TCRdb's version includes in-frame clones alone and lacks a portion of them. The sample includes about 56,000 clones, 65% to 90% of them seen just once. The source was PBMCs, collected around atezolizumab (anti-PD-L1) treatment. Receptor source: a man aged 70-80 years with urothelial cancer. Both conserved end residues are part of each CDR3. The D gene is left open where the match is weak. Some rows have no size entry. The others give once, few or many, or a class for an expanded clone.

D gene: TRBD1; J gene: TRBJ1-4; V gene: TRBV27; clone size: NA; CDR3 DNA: TGTGCCAGTAGGGACAGGGGGGCCGAAAAACTGTTTTTT; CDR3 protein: CASRDRGAEKLFF
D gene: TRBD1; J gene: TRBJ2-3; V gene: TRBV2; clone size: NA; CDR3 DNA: TGTGCCGGAACAGGGGGCAGGACAGATACGCAGTATTTT; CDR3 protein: CAGTGGRTDTQYF
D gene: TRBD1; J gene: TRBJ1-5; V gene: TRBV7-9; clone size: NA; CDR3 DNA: TGTGCCAGCAGCCGACAGGGGGTCAATCAGCCCCAGCATTTT; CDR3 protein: CASSRQGVNQPQHF
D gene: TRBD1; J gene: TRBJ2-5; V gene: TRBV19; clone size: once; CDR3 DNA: TGTGCCAGTAGTTCCATCAGGGGGCGGAAGACCCAGTACTTC; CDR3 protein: CASSSIRGRKTQYF
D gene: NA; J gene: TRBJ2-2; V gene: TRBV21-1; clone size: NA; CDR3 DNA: TGTGCCAGCAGCAAATTACGGGACCTAGATGGGGGCATCACCGGGGAGCTGTTTTTT; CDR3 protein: CASSKLRDLDGGITGELFF
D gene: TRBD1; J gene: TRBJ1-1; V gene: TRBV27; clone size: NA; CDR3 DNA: TGTGCCAGCAGGCGGACAGGGGTCCCTGAAGCTTTCTTT; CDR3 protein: CASRRTGVPEAFF
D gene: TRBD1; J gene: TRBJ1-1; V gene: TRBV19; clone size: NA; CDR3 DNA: TGTGCCAGTAGGGACAGGGGGACTGAAGCTTTCTTT; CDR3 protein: CASRDRGTEAFF
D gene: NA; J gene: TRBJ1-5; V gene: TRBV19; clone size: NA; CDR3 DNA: TGTGCCAGTAGTTCCCGACGGAGAGTTAGCAATCAGCCCCAGCATTTT; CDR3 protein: CASSSRRRVSNQPQHF
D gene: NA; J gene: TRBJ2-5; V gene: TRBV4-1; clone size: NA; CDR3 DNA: TGCGCCAGCAGCCAAGATCGAGGGGGGACCCAGTACTTC; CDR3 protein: CASSQDRGGTQYF
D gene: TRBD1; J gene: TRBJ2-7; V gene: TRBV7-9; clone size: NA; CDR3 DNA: TGTGCCAGCGACAGGGGTTACGAGCAGTACTTC; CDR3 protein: CASDRGYEQYF
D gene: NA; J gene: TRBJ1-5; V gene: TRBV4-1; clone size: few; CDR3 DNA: TGCGCCAGCAGCCACGAGGATAACATACAGCCCCAGCATTTT; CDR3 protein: CASSHEDNIQPQHF
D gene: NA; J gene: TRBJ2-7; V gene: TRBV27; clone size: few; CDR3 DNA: TGTGCCAGCAGTTTATTTTCTCCCGACGAGCAGTACTTC; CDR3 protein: CASSLFSPDEQYF
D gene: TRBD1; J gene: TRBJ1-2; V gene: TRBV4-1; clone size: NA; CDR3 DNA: TGCGCCAGCAGCGATACAACAGGGGTCGGGTATGGCTACACCTTC; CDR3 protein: CASSDTTGVGYGYTF
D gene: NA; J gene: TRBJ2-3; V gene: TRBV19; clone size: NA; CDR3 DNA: TGTGCCAGTAGTGGAGGGGGCCTGAGCACAGATACGCAGTATTTT; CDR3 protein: CASSGGGLSTDTQYF
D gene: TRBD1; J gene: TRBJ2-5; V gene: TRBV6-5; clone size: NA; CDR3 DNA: TGTGCCAGCAGCCAGACAGGGGTCCACGAGACCCAGTACTTC; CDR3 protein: CASSQTGVHETQYF
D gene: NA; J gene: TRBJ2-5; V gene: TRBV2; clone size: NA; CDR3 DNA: TGTGCCAGCACTGGGGCTGGAGAGACCCAGTACTTC; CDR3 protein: CASTGAGETQYF
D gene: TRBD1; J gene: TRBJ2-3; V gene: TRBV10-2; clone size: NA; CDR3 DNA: TGCGCCAGCAGCAAAGGCAGGGGGCAAGTAACAGATACGCAGTATTTT; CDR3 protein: CASSKGRGQVTDTQYF
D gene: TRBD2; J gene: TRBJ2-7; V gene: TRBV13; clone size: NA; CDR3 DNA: TGTGCCAGCAGCCCCGGACTAGGCTCCCGGTACGAGCAGTACTTC; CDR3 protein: CASSPGLGSRYEQYF
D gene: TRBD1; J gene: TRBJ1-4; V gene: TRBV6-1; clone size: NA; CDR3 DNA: TGTGCCAGCAGTGAACGACCGCGACAGGGACCTAATGAAAAACTGTTTTTT; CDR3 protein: CASSERPRQGPNEKLFF
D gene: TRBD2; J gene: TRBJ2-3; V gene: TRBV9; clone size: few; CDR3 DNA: TGTGCCAGCAGCGTAAGCGGGGGTTGGGAGTCCACAGATACGCAGTATTTT; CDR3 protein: CASSVSGGWESTDTQYF
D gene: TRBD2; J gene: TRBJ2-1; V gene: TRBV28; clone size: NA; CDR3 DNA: TGTGCCAGCAGTTTAGCACCGGCTAGCGGGAGACAGTTCTTC; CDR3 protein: CASSLAPASGRQFF
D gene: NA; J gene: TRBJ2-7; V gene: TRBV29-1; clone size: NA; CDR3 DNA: TGCAGCGTTGAAGAGGGAGAGGGTTACGAGCAGTACTTC; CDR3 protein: CSVEEGEGYEQYF
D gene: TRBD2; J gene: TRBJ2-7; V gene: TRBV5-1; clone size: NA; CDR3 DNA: TGCGCCAGCAGCTTGGGAGCGGGACCATTCGAGCAGTACTTC; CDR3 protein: CASSLGAGPFEQYF
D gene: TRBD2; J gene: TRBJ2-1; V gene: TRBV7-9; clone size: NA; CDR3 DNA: TGTGCCAGCAGCTTAGGGTCACTAGCGGGAGCCAGGAATGAGCAGTTCTTC; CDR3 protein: CASSLGSLAGARNEQFF
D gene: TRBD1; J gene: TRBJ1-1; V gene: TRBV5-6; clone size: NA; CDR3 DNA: TGTGCCAGCAGCTTATCCGGGACAGTCAACACTGAAGCTTTCTTT; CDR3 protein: CASSLSGTVNTEAFF
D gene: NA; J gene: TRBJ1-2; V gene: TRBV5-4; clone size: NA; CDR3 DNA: TGTGCCAGCAGGGACAGCTTCTATGGCTACACCTTC; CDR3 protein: CASRDSFYGYTF
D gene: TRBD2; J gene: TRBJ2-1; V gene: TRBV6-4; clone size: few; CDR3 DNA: TGTGCCAGCAGGCCGACTAGCGGGAGAGGCAATGAGCAGTTCTTC; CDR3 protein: CASRPTSGRGNEQFF
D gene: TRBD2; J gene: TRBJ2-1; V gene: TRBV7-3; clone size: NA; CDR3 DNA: TGTGCCAGCAGCCCCCCCGGCCGGGAGGGGTCGAATGAGCAGTTCTTC; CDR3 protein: CASSPPGREGSNEQFF
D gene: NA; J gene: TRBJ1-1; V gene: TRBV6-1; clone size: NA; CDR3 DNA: TGTGCCAGCAGTGAAGCCAATGAGGGGGGGACTGAAGCTTTCTTT; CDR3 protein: CASSEANEGGTEAFF